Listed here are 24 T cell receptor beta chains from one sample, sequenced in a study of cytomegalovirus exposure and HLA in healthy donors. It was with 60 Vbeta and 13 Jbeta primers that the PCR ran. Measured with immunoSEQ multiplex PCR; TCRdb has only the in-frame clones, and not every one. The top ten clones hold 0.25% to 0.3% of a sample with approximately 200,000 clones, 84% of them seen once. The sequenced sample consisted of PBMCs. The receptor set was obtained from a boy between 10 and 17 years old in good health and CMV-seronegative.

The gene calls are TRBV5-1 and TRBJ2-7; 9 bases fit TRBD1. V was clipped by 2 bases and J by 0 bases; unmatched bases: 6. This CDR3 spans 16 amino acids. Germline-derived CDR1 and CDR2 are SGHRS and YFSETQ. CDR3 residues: CASSLGDRVPSYEQYF. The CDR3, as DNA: TGCGCCAGCAGCTTAGGGGACAGGGTCCCCTCCTACGAGCAGTACTTC. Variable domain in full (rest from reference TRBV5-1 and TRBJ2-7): KAGVTQTPRYLIKTRGQQVTLSCSPISGHRSVSWYQQTPGQGLQFLFEYFSETQRNKGNFPGRFSGRQFSNSRSEMNVSTLELGDSALYLCASSLGDRVPSYEQYFGPGTRLTVT.

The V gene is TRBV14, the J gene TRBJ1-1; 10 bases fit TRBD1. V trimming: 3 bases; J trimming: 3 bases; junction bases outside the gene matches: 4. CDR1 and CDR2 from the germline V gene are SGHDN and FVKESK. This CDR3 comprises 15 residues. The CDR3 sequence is CASSHRTGGDTEAFF. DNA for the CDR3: TGTGCCAGCAGCCACCGGACAGGGGGGGACACTGAAGCTTTCTTT.

CDR3 protein: CASTETDEQFF. The CDR3 DNA reads TGTGCCAGCACCGAAACAGATGAGCAGTTCTTC. This sequence joins TRBV6-1 and TRBJ2-1; D unclear. Germline-derived CDR1 and CDR2 are MNHNS and SASEGT. This CDR3 has 11 amino acids. The germline V and J ends were trimmed by 7 bases and 8 bases, with 9 bases remaining between them.

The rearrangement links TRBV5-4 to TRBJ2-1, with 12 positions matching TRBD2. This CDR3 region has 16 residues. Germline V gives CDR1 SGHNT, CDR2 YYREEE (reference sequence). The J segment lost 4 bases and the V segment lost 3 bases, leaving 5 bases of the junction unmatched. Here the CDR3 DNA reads TGTGCCAGCAGCTCCCACCTAGCGGGGGGGTACAATGAGCAGTTCTTC. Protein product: CASSSHLAGGYNEQFF.

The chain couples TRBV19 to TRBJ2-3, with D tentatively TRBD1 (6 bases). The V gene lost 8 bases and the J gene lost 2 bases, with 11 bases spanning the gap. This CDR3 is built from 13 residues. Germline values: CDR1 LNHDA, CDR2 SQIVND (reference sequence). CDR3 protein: CASGQISTDTQYF. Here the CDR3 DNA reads TGTGCCAGTGGACAGATATCCACAGATACGCAGTATTTT.

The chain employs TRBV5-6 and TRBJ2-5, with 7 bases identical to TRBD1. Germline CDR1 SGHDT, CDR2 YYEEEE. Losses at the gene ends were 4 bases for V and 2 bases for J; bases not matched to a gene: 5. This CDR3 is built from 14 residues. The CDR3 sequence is CASSPMGQQETQYF. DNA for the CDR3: TGTGCCAGCAGCCCCATGGGACAGCAAGAGACCCAGTACTTC. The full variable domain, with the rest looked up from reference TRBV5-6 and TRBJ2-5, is DAGVTQSPTHLIKTRGQQVTLRCSPKSGHDTVSWYQQALGQGPQFIFQYYEEEERQRGNFPDRFSGHQFPNYSSELNVNALLLGDSALYLCASSPMGQQETQYFGPGTRLLVL.

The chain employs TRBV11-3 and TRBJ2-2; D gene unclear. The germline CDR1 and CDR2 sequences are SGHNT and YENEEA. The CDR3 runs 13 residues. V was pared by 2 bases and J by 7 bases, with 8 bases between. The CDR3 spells CASSLNNLGELFF. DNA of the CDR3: TGTGCCAGCAGCTTAAATAATCTCGGGGAGCTGTTTTTT.

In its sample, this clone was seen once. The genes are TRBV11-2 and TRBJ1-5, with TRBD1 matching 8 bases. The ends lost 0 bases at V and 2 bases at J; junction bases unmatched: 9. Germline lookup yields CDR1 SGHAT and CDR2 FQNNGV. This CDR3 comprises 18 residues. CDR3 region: CASSLDGPGGWGNQPQHF. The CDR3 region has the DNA TGTGCCAGCAGCTTAGACGGACCAGGGGGCTGGGGCAATCAGCCCCAGCATTTT.

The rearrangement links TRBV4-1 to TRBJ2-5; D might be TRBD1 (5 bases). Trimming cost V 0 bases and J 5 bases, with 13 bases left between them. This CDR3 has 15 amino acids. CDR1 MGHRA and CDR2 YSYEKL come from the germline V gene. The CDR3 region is CASSQDVRAGETQYF. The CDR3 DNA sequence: TGCGCCAGCAGCCAAGATGTCAGGGCTGGGGAGACCCAGTACTTC.

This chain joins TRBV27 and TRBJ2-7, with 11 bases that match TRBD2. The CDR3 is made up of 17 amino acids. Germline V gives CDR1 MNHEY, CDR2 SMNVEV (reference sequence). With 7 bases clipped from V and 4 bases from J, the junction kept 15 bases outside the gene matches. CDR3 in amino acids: CASTRTSGGRAAYEQYF. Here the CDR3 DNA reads TGTGCCAGCACCCGCACTAGCGGGGGACGAGCGGCGTACGAGCAGTACTTC.

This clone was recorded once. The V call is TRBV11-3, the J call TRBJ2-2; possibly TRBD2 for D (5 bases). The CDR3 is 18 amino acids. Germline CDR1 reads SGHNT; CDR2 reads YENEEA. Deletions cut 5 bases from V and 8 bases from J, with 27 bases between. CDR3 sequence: CASSPNWVEGTKSGELFF. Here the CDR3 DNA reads TGTGCCAGCAGCCCTAACTGGGTAGAGGGTACGAAGTCTGGGGAGCTGTTTTTT.

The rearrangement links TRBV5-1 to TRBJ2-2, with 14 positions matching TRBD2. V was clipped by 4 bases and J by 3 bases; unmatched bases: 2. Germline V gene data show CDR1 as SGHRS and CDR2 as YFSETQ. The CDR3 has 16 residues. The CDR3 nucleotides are TGCGCCAGCAGCGTGACTAGCGGGGGGGACACCGGGGAGCTGTTTTTT. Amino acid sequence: CASSVTSGGDTGELFF.

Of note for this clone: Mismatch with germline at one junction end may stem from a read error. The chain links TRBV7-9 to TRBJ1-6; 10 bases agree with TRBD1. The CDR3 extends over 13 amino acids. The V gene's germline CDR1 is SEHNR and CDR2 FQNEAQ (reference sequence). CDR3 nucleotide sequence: TGTTCCAGCAGTCGCGGACAGGGGGGTCCCCTCCACTTT. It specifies CSSSRGQGGPLHF. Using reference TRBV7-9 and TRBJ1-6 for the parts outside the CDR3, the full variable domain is DTGVSQNPRHKITKRGQNVTFRCDPISEHNRLYWYRQTLGQGPEFLTYFQNEAQLEKSRLLSDRFSAERPKGSFSTLEIQRTEQGDSAMYLCSSSRGQGGPLHFGNGTRLTVT.

The CDR3 sequence is CASSLAARGPEETQYF. The DNA for the CDR3 is TGTGCCAGCAGCTTGGCGGCCAGGGGGCCAGAGGAGACCCAGTACTTC. The V gene is TRBV5-4, the J gene TRBJ2-5; TRBD1 matches 8 bases. From germline, CDR1 is SGHNT and CDR2 YYREEE (reference sequence). The CDR3 is 16 amino acids. V shed 0 bases and J 5 bases; nucleotides not matched to a gene: 9.

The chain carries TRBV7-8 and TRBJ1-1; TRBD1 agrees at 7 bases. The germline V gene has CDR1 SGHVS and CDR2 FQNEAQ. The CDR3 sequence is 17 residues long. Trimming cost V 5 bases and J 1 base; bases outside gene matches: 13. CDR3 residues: CASSTEPRGTANTEAFF. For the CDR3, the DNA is TGTGCCAGCAGCACCGAACCCAGAGGGACAGCGAACACTGAAGCTTTCTTT.

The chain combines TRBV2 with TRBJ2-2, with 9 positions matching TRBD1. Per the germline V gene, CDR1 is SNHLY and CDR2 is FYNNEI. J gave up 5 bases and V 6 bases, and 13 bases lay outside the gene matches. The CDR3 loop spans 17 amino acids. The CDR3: CASRVRVGQGITGELFF. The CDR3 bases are TGTGCCAGCAGGGTGAGAGTCGGACAGGGGATTACCGGGGAGCTGTTTTTT. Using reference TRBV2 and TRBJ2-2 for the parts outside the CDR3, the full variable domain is EPEVTQTPSHQVTQMGQEVILRCVPISNHLYFYWYRQILGQKVEFLVSFYNNEISEKSEIFDDQFSVERPDGSNFTLKIRSTKLEDSAMYFCASRVRVGQGITGELFFGEGSRLTVL.

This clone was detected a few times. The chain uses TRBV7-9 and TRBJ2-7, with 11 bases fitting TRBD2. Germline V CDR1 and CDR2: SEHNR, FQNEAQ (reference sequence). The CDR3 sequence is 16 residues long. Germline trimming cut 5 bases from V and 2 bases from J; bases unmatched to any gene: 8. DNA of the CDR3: TGTGCCAGCAGCACGCCGGGACTAGCGGCCCCCTACGAGCAGTACTTC. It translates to CASSTPGLAAPYEQYF.

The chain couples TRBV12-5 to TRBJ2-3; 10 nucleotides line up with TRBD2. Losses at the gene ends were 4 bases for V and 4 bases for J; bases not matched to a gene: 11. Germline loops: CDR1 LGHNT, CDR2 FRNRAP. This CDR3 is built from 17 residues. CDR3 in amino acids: CASGSRFRAGGADTQYF. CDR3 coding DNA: TGTGCTAGTGGTTCCCGGTTTCGAGCGGGGGGGGCAGATACGCAGTATTTT.

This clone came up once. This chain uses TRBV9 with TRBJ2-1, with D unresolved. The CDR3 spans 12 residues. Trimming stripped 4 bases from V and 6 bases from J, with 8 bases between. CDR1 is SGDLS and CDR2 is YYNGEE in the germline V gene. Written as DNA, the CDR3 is TGTGCCAGCAGCACTAACTCCAATGAGCAGTTCTTC. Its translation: CASSTNSNEQFF.

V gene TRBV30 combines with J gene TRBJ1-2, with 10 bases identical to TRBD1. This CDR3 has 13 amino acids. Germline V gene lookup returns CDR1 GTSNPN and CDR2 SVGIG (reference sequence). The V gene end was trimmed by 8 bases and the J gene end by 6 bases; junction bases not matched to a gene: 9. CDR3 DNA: TGTGCCCGGAAGTCTGGGACAGGGGATGGCTACACCTTC. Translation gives CARKSGTGDGYTF.

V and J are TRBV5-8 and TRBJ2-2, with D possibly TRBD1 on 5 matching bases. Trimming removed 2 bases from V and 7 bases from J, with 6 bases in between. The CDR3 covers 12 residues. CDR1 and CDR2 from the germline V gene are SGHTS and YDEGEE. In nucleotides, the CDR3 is TGTGCCAGCAGCTTAGGGGTCGGGGAGCTGTTTTTT. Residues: CASSLGVGELFF.

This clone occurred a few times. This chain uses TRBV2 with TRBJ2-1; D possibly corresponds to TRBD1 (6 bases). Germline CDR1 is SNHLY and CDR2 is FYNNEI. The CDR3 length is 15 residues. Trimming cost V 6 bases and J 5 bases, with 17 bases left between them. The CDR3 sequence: CASRVQGILHNEQFF. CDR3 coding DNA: TGTGCCAGCAGGGTCCAGGGGATTCTACACAATGAGCAGTTCTTC.

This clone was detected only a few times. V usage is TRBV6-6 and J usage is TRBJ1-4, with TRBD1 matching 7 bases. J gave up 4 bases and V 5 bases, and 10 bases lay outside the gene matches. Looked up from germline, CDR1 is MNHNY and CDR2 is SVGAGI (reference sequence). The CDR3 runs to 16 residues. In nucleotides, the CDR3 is TGTGCCAGCAGTAGCGTACGGGACAGTTATAATGAAAAACTGTTTTTT. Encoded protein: CASSSVRDSYNEKLFF.

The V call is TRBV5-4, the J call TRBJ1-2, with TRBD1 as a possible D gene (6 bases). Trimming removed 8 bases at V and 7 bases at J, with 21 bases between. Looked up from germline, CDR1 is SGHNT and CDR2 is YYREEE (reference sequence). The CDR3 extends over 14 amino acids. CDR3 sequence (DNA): TGTGCCAGTACGGGGGGCCCGAGTCGGGGTGGCTACACCTTC. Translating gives CASTGGPSRGGYTF.